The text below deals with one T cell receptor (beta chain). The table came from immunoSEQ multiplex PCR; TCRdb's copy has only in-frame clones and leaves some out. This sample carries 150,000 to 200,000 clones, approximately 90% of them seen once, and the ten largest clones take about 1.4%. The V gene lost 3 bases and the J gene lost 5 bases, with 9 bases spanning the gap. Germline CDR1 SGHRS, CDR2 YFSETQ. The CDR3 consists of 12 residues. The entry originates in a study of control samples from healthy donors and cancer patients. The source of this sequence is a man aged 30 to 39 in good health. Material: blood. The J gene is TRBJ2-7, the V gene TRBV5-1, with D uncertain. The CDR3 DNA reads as TGCGCCAGCAGCTCCTCCAACGACGAGCAGTACTTC. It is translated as CASSSSNDEQYF.